This T cell receptor beta chain was recovered during a study of blood T cell repertoires in COVID-19. Study overall: Collection of acute and convalescent COVID-19 samples took place in the United States, Italy and Spain.

Germline lookup yields CDR1 LGHDT and CDR2 YNNKEL (reference sequence). The trim removed 3 bases at V and 2 bases at J, leaving 8 bases unmatched. The CDR3 totals 16 residues. Assay used: immunoSEQ multiplex PCR; TCRdb lists only in-frame clones, some missing. This table has about 500,000 clones, about 88% appearing once. A Seattle source enrolled patients during active infection and followed them longitudinally. The sequenced sample was peripheral blood. The receptor was isolated from a man between 18 and 29 years old with COVID-19, enrolled during active disease. V gene TRBV3-1 (or the pseudogene TRBV3-2) combines with J gene TRBJ2-3, with TRBD1 matching 7 bases. The CDR3 DNA sequence: TGTGCCAGCAGCCACTTCCACAGGGGATCCACAGATACGCAGTATTTT. Amino acid sequence: CASSHFHRGSTDTQYF.